This TCR beta chain was identified during a study of cytomegalovirus exposure and HLA in healthy donors. Study in general: There were about 85 million unique TCRs (from HLA-typed donors) in an early data release.

The germline V gene encodes CDR1 MNHNS and CDR2 SASEGT. The V gene end was trimmed by 0 bases and the J gene end by 2 bases; junction bases not matched to a gene: 9. CDR3 size: 18 residues. The study ran its PCR with 60 Vbeta and 13 Jbeta primers. Sequencing used immunoSEQ multiplex PCR; TCRdb keeps in-frame clones, though not all of them. The sample lists some 150,000 clones, approximately 80% occurring once. Source material: PBMCs. The receptor's source is a female donor in good health and CMV-seropositive. This chain joins TRBV6-1 and TRBJ1-3, with TRBD1 identical over 8 bases. The CDR3 sequence is CASSEALRDRRPGNTIYF. The CDR3 region has the DNA TGTGCCAGCAGTGAAGCATTGAGGGACAGGAGGCCTGGAAACACCATATATTTT.